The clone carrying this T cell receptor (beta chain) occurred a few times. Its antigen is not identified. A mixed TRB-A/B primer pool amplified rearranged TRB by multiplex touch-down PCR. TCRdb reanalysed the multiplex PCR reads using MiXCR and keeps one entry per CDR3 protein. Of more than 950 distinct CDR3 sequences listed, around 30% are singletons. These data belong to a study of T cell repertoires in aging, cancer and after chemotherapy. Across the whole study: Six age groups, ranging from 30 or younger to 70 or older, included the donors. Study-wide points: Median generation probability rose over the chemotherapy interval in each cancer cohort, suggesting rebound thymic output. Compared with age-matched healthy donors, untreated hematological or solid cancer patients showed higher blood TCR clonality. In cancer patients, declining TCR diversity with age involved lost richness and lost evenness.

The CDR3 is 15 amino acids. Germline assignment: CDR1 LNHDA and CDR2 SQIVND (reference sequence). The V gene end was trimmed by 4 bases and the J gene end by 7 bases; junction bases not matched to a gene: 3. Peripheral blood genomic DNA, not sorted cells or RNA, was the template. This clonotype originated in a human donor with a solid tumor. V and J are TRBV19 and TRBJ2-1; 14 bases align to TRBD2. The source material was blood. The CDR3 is CASSKGTSGSNEQFF. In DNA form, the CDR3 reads TGTGCCAGTAGTAAAGGGACTAGCGGGAGTAATGAGCAGTTCTTC.